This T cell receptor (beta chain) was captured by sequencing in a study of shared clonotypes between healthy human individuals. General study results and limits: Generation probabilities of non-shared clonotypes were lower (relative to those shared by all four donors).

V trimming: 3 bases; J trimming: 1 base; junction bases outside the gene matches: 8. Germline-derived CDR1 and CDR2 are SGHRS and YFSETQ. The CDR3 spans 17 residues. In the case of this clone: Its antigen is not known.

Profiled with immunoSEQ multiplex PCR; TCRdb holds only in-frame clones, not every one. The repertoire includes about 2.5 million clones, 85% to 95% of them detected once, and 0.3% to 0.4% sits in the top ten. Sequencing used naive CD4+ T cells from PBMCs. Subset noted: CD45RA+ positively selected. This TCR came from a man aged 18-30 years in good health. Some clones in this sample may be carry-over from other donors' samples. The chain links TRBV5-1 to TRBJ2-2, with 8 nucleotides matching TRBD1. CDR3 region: CASSWGPGTGNTGELFF. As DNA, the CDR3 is TGCGCCAGCAGCTGGGGGCCCGGGACAGGGAACACCGGGGAGCTGTTTTTT.